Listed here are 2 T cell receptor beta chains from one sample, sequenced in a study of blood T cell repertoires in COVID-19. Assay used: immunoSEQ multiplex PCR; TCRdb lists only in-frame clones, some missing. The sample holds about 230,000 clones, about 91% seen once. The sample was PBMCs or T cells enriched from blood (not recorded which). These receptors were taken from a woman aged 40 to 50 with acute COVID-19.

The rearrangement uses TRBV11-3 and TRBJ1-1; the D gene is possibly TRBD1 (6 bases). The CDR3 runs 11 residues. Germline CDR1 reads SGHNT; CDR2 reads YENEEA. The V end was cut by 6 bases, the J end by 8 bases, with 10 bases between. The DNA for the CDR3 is TGTGCCAGCAGGGGGACACGCGAAGCTTTCTTT. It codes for CASRGTREAFF.

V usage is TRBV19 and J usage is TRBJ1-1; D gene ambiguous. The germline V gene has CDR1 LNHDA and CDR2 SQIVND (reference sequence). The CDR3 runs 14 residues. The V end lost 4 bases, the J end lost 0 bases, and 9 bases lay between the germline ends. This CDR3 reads CASSNGRVNTEAFF. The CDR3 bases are TGTGCCAGTAGTAACGGTCGGGTGAACACTGAAGCTTTCTTT.